This TCR beta chain derives from a study of OX40 agonist ivuxolimab in advanced cancers. About the study as a whole: The costimulatory receptor OX40 (CD134) was targeted by ivuxolimab, a fully human IgG2 agonistic monoclonal antibody. The paper covers the monotherapy dose-escalation part of the phase I ivuxolimab trial, which included N ≈ 57 patients. Peripheral TCRbeta sequencing was intended to test whether TCR sequence diversity was altered and clonal T-cell expansion was caused by ivuxolimab. Among the roughly 50 dose-escalation patients, around 19 had hepatocellular carcinoma, roughly 15 melanoma, 9 renal cell carcinoma and 9 head and neck cancer. In the dose-escalation cohort, nearly 85% of patients were male, and the mean age was around 60 years with a range of about 20 to 80. Patients were allowed to have had prior anti-PD-1, anti-PD-L1 or anti-CTLA-4 therapy, and 30% to 40% of the dose-escalation patients had previously received checkpoint inhibitors. Intravenous ivuxolimab was administered to patients every 2 weeks at six dose levels: 0.01, 0.1, 0.3, 1.5, 3 and 10 mg/kg. Partial responses occurred in three dose-escalation patients: two with cutaneous melanoma and one with hepatocellular carcinoma. Points the paper makes about the study in general: In the 0.1-3.0 mg/kg groups, partial responders were among the patients with the lowest normalized peripheral clonal expansion, particularly in CD8+ T cells. On average, CD8+ T cells showed more expanded clones than CD4+ T cells after ivuxolimab. The antigen specificity of the peripheral T cells that underwent clonal expansion was not determined. Low levels of normalized T-cell clonal expansion were also shown by some nonresponding patients. At doses from 0.1 to 3.0 mg/kg, clonal expansion was seen in both CD4+ and CD8+ blood T cells between baseline and week 6.

Turning to this clone: What antigen it recognizes has not been identified. Base qualities are not recorded, but no much larger clone differs from it by a single base.

For sequencing of the TCRbeta CDR3 region, genomic DNA was extracted from the sorted cells. The immunoSEQ Assay was used to sequence the TCRbeta CDR3 regions. TCRdb took this table from immuneACCESS and kept in-frame rearrangements with V and J called. Such tables lack part of the clones; where checked against another copy, unresolved V genes explain under half of the gap, and the rest is unexplained. Recorded for this sample are approximately 60,000 clones; 75% to 95% of them occurred a single time. About 5% of the sample rests with the top ten. The cysteine opens and the phenylalanine closes a CDR3 of 14 amino acids. Just the 42-base CDR3 DNA is kept, in frame starting at base 1. CDR1 and CDR2, looked up from the germline V gene (reference sequence), are MNHEY and SMNVEV. Deletion took 8 bases off V and 7 bases off J, with a span of 20 bases between the germline ends. Patients with a history of autoimmune disease or receiving systemic immunosuppression were excluded from the trial. Peripheral blood for TCR sequencing was collected from all dose cohorts at baseline, on cycle 4 day 1, and on cycle 7 day 1. The samples were drawn from a first-in-human, open-label, multicenter phase I dose-escalation trial of ivuxolimab. The trial enrolled adults with locally advanced or metastatic head and neck squamous cell, hepatocellular, melanoma or renal cell carcinoma. CD4+ and CD8+ T cells were sorted separately from peripheral blood before TCR sequencing.

Sequencing was performed on CD4+ or CD8+ T cells sorted from blood, taken in a trial of the OX40 agonist ivuxolimab. The receptor comes from an adult with an advanced solid tumor such as melanoma, head and neck, liver or kidney cancer. Rearrangement joined TRBV27 to TRBJ1-2; TRBD1 is a weak D gene call, 6 bases matching. The CDR3 here reads CASRTSGGGVGYTF. The DNA sequence reads TGTGCCAGCCGAACATCGGGTGGGGGCGTTGGCTACACCTTC.